This TCR beta chain is from a study of T cells in Graves' hyperthyroidism and ophthalmopathy. Regions amplified from RNA transcripts were the TCR beta CDR3 regions. First-round RT-PCR with HTBI primers amplified the TCR CDR3 region. TCRdb reprocessed the multiplex PCR reads via MiXCR and lists one record per CDR3 protein. The sample has hundreds of thousands of distinct CDR3 sequences, about a sixth seen once. Broader study findings: The model foresaw ophthalmopathy a median roughly 6 months prior to onset.

No progression to ophthalmopathy during 18 months of follow-up defined stable disease. Criteria for exclusion of patients were uncontrolled infection, other autoimmune disease, pregnancy or lactation. There are many counts of this clonotype. Its target is unknown. The germline gives CDR1 LGHDT, CDR2 YNNKEL (reference sequence). The CDR3 runs 12 residues. The V and J ends lost 0 bases and 7 bases respectively, with 7 bases between them. Sequencing was carried out using blood. This TCR was recovered from a woman younger than 30 with Graves' hyperthyroidism. The chain links TRBV3-1 to TRBJ2-7; no definite D call. The CDR3 DNA is TGTGCCAGCAGCCAAGATGATGGGGAGCAGTACTTC. Encoded protein: CASSQDDGEQYF.